These 24 T cell receptor beta chains came from one sample sequenced in a study of blood T cell repertoires in COVID-19 (TCRdb year 2020). Library method: the immunoSEQ multiplex PCR assay. TCRdb mirrors the immuneACCESS table, restricted to in-frame sequences. Some clones are absent from its copies; in checked studies, under half trace to an unresolved V gene, and the reason for the others is unknown. Recorded for this sample are approximately 260,000 clones; approximately 83% of them occurred a single time. Roughly 3.3% of the sample lies in the top ten. The specimen was PBMCs or T cells enriched from blood (not recorded which). Source of these receptors: a woman aged 40 to 50 with acute COVID-19.

This clone was counted a few times. The chain carries TRBV7-9 and TRBJ2-7; 11 bases align to TRBD2. Germline CDR1 SEHNR, CDR2 FQNEAQ (reference sequence). The CDR3 is made up of 16 amino acids. V gave up 5 bases and J gave up 4 bases; unmatched junction bases: 10. This CDR3 reads CASSLLSGRAGYEQYF. CDR3 nucleotide sequence: TGTGCCAGCAGCCTGCTTAGCGGGAGGGCGGGTTACGAGCAGTACTTC.

V gene TRBV10-1 combines with J gene TRBJ2-7; the match to TRBD1 covers 12 bases. Per the germline V gene, CDR1 is WNHNN and CDR2 is SYGVQD (reference sequence). The CDR3 covers 14 residues. The trim removed 6 bases at V and 5 bases at J, leaving 5 bases unmatched. The DNA of the CDR3 is TGCGCCAGCAGCCGGGACAGGGGGCTCGACGAGCAGTACTTC. It yields the protein CASSRDRGLDEQYF.

The chain carries TRBV29-1 and TRBJ2-4; 12 nucleotides agree with TRBD1. Unmatched junction bases numbered 13, after V lost 6 bases and J lost 1 base. From germline, CDR1 is SQVTM and CDR2 ANQGSEA. This CDR3 is 18 amino acids long. The CDR3 spells CSVVPGQGAFWAKNIQYF. DNA of the CDR3: TGCAGCGTAGTACCGGGACAGGGGGCTTTTTGGGCCAAAAACATTCAGTACTTC.

There are a few counts of this clone. This chain uses TRBV7-2 with TRBJ2-1; 7 positions agree with TRBD2. This CDR3 is built from 17 residues. From germline, CDR1 is SGHTA and CDR2 FQGNSA. The V gene end was trimmed by 2 bases and the J gene end by 0 bases; junction bases not matched to a gene: 7. The DNA for the CDR3 is TGTGCCAGCAGCTTATTTCCGGGAGGAAGCTCCTACAATGAGCAGTTCTTC. It yields the protein CASSLFPGGSSYNEQFF. The full variable domain, in which reference TRBV7-2 and TRBJ2-1 provide the parts outside the CDR3, is GAGVSQSPSNKVTEKGKDVELRCDPISGHTALYWYRQSLGQGLEFLIYFQGNSAPDKSGLPSDRFSAERTGGSVSTLTIQRTQQEDSAVYLCASSLFPGGSSYNEQFFGPGTRLTVL.

The V and J genes are TRBV2 and TRBJ2-3; D is unresolved. This CDR3 is built from 15 residues. The germline V gene has CDR1 SNHLY and CDR2 FYNNEI. The ends were cut back, 5 bases at V and 4 bases at J, with 16 bases in the middle. CDR3 bases: TGTGCCAGCAGTCTCGCCGCTACTCTTCCAGATACGCAGTATTTT. This translates into CASSLAATLPDTQYF.

The chain's CDR3 is CASSYGSLVWEYF. The DNA of the CDR3 is TGTGCCAGCAGCTACGGGTCCCTCGTTTGGGAGTACTTC. V gene TRBV5-6 combines with J gene TRBJ2-7; no firm D call. With 3 bases removed from V and 11 bases from J, the gap between germline ends came to 18 bases. Germline V gene data show CDR1 as SGHDT and CDR2 as YYEEEE. The CDR3 spans 13 residues.

J is TRBJ1-2 and V is TRBV27; D might be TRBD1 (5 bases). Looked up from germline, CDR1 is MNHEY and CDR2 is SMNVEV (reference sequence). The CDR3 extends over 17 amino acids. The V end lost 0 bases, the J end lost 1 base, and 15 bases lay between the germline ends. The CDR3 coding sequence is TGTGCCAGCAGTTTATCGTTTTTAGGAGGGGTTAACTATGGCTACACCTTC. It yields the protein CASSLSFLGGVNYGYTF.

The chain uses TRBV7-2 and TRBJ2-4; 9 nucleotides agree with TRBD2. Germline CDR1 and CDR2: SGHTA and FQGNSA. The CDR3 consists of 19 residues. With 1 base clipped from V and 0 bases from J, the junction kept 10 bases outside the gene matches. For the CDR3, the DNA is TGTGCCAGCAGCTTAGATCCAGCGGGAGGTGCGGGAGCCAAAAACATTCAGTACTTC. Protein sequence: CASSLDPAGGAGAKNIQYF.

The genes are TRBV9 and TRBJ2-7; 10 nucleotides agree with TRBD2. CDR1 and CDR2 (germline): SGDLS, YYNGEE. V lost 2 bases and J lost 7; bases outside the gene matches: 6. This CDR3 spans 14 amino acids. Here the CDR3 reads CASSVGLAAWEQYF. DNA of the CDR3: TGTGCCAGCAGCGTCGGACTAGCGGCCTGGGAGCAGTACTTC.

V gene TRBV6-5 combines with J gene TRBJ1-5; 8 nucleotides match TRBD1. Germline CDR1 MNHEY, CDR2 SVGAGI. This CDR3 contains 15 residues. The junction had 6 bases not matched to a gene; V was cut back by 5 bases and J by 3 bases. CDR3 amino acids: CASSRQGRPNQPQHF. DNA for the CDR3: TGTGCCAGCAGTAGACAGGGGCGCCCCAATCAGCCCCAGCATTTT.

V and J are TRBV21-1 and TRBJ2-1; the DNA was not compared with TRBD2, the D call given in the table. TRBV21-1 is a listed pseudogene. The length of the CDR3 is 14 residues. CDR3 coding DNA: TGTGCCAGCAGCGAACTAGCGACGTACAATGAGCAGTTCTTC. Residues: CASSELATYNEQFF.

V gene TRBV10-3 combines with J gene TRBJ2-1; tentatively, D is TRBD1 (5 bases). The CDR3 contains 13 residues. CDR1 is ENHRY, CDR2 SYGVKD, per germline. Trimming stripped 7 bases from V and 5 bases from J, with 12 bases between. This CDR3 is CAITGSKDNEQFF. The CDR3 DNA reads TGTGCCATCACAGGGTCGAAGGACAATGAGCAGTTCTTC.

J is TRBJ1-6 and V is TRBV7-9; D unresolved. CDR1 is SEHNR, CDR2 FQNEAQ, per germline (reference sequence). Trimming stripped 5 bases from V and 4 bases from J, with 12 bases between. The CDR3 consists of 15 residues. The CDR3 DNA is TGTGCCAGCAGCAACCGGGGTGAGTATAATTCACCCCTCCACTTT. Protein sequence: CASSNRGEYNSPLHF. Full variable domain (missing parts from reference TRBV7-9 and TRBJ1-6): DTGVSQNPRHKITKRGQNVTFRCDPISEHNRLYWYRQTLGQGPEFLTYFQNEAQLEKSRLLSDRFSAERPKGSFSTLEIQRTEQGDSAMYLCASSNRGEYNSPLHFGNGTRLTVT.

This chain uses TRBV2 with TRBJ2-3; a weak D match, TRBD2 (6 bases). The germline V gene encodes CDR1 SNHLY and CDR2 FYNNEI. V lost 7 bases, J lost 3 bases, and 17 bases lay in between. This CDR3 contains 15 residues. The CDR3 DNA reads as TGTGCCAGCAAAATAATAGCGGATGGGACAGATACGCAGTATTTT. Its protein product is CASKIIADGTDTQYF.

The rearrangement links TRBV2 to TRBJ1-5; 9 bases agree with TRBD1. This CDR3 spans 14 amino acids. The J segment lost 5 bases and the V segment lost 3 bases, leaving 2 bases of the junction unmatched. Germline CDR1 is SNHLY and CDR2 is FYNNEI. CDR3 sequence reads: CASSEDRGYQPQHF. CDR3 DNA: TGTGCCAGCAGTGAGGACAGGGGATATCAGCCCCAGCATTTT.

This rearrangement joins TRBV7-3 to TRBJ2-1; D call uncertain. Trimming removed 4 bases at V and 0 bases at J, with 13 bases between. Germline lookup yields CDR1 SGHTA and CDR2 FQGTGA. This CDR3 region has 16 residues. The CDR3 region has the DNA TGTGCCAGCAGCTCCCGTCCTTGGAGCTCCTACAATGAGCAGTTCTTC. Its protein is CASSSRPWSSYNEQFF. Together with reference TRBV7-3 and TRBJ2-1, the CDR3 gives the full variable domain: GAGVSQTPSNKVTEKGKYVELRCDPISGHTALYWYRQSLGQGPEFLIYFQGTGAADDSGLPNDRFFAVRPEGSVSTLKIQRTERGDSAVYLCASSSRPWSSYNEQFFGPGTRLTVL.

Concerning this clone: The junction departs from germline at one end; a sequencing error may be responsible. The CDR3, as DNA: TGTGCCATCAGTGCAGAGGGGGAAATAAATGGCTACGCCTTC. Its protein product is CAISAEGEINGYAF. The chain joins TRBV10-3 to TRBJ1-2, with a weak D call TRBD1 (6 bases). Germline V gene data show CDR1 as ENHRY and CDR2 as SYGVKD. The CDR3 is 14 amino acids.

The chain recombines TRBV7-2 with TRBJ2-7, with 11 bases lining up with TRBD2. The V gene end was trimmed by 1 base and the J gene end by 2 bases; junction bases not matched to a gene: 1. Germline assignment: CDR1 SGHTA and CDR2 FQGNSA. The CDR3 is 15 amino acids. CDR3 DNA: TGTGCCAGCAGCTTAGTTAGCGGGAGGGCCTACGAGCAGTACTTC. Amino acids: CASSLVSGRAYEQYF.

The chain has TRBV12-3 or TRBV12-4 and TRBJ1-2; D is uncertain. The CDR3 is 13 residues long. The V gene lost 3 bases and the J gene lost 2 bases, with 7 bases spanning the gap. CDR3 in DNA: TGTGCCAGCAGTTTCCAGTGGAACTATGGCTACACCTTC. This gives the protein CASSFQWNYGYTF.

This chain connects TRBV21-1 to TRBJ2-7; TRBD2, the table's D call, was not compared with the DNA. TRBV21-1 is shown as a pseudogene. The CDR3 length is 17 residues. CDR3 protein: CASSKVGERGGSYEQYF. The CDR3 DNA is TGTGCCAGCAGCAAAGTGGGGGAGCGGGGGGGATCCTACGAGCAGTACTTC.

The genes are TRBV10-3 and TRBJ2-2; 7 bases agree with TRBD2. The CDR3 has 14 amino acids. V was pared by 11 bases and J by 6 bases, with 12 bases of the junction left unmatched. Looked up from germline, CDR1 is ENHRY and CDR2 is SYGVKD. The CDR3 reads CAVRGEGTSGELFF. CDR3 sequence (DNA): TGTGCCGTCCGTGGGGAGGGGACCTCCGGGGAGCTGTTTTTT.

This clone was observed a few times. This rearrangement joins TRBV24-1 to TRBJ1-3; D unresolved. The CDR3 has 14 amino acids. The germline gives CDR1 KGHDR, CDR2 SFDVKD. V was pared by 3 bases and J by 5 bases, with 10 bases between. The CDR3: CATSDGGLRNTIYF. The CDR3, as DNA: TGTGCCACCAGTGATGGCGGTCTCCGAAACACCATATATTTT.

The V gene is TRBV23-1, the J gene TRBJ2-7; no reliable D call. TRBV23-1 is identified as an open reading frame with a role that is uncertain. This CDR3 is 17 amino acids long. The germline V and J ends were trimmed by 0 bases and 3 bases, with 18 bases remaining between them. CDR3 loop: CASSQSRGSRKVYEQYF. CDR3 in DNA: TGCGCCAGCAGTCAATCAAGAGGTTCAAGGAAGGTCTACGAGCAGTACTTC.

The chain is built from TRBV18 and TRBJ1-1; possibly TRBD1 for D (5 bases). This CDR3 is 14 amino acids long. Trimming took off 3 bases at V and 1 base at J, with 9 bases between the two ends. Germline assignment: CDR1 KGHSH and CDR2 LQKENI. The CDR3 reads CASSPGLGNTEAFF. The CDR3, as DNA: TGTGCCAGCTCACCGGGACTCGGGAACACTGAAGCTTTCTTT.